These 4 T cell receptor beta chains share one sample of origin, sequenced in a study of T cell repertoires in cytomegalovirus infection. TCRdb redid the calling of the reads with MiXCR, one entry per CDR3 protein. This sample has approximately 190,000 distinct CDR3 sequences, with 8% to 10% found just once. Sample: PBMCs. These receptors all come from a human donor in good health (CMV status not recorded). Some clones in this sample may be carry-over from other donors' samples.

This clonotype was seen at least ten times. The rearrangement uses TRBV19 and TRBJ1-2, with 7 bases lining up with TRBD1. J was trimmed by 0 bases and V by 5 bases; bases with no gene match: 3. The CDR3 is 14 residues long. Germline CDR1 LNHDA, CDR2 SQIVND (reference sequence). In DNA, the CDR3 is TGTGCCAGTAGTCGGCAGGGGGCTAACTATGGCTACACCTTC. Residues: CASSRQGANYGYTF.

The V gene is TRBV6-2 or TRBV6-3, the J gene TRBJ1-2; D not resolved. The V gene's germline CDR1 is MNHEY and CDR2 SVGEGT. The CDR3 totals 13 residues. V was cut by 8 bases and J by 1 base, with 11 bases left in between. The CDR3, as DNA: TGTGCCAGCGATGGGAGAGATAACTATGGCTACACCTTC. Amino acids: CASDGRDNYGYTF.

The sample holds a few counts of this clonotype. The gene calls are TRBV6-5 and TRBJ2-1; TRBD1 aligns across 7 bases. Germline-derived CDR1 and CDR2 are MNHEY and SVGAGI. With 8 bases clipped from V and 12 bases from J, the junction kept 10 bases outside the gene matches. The CDR3 consists of 12 residues. CDR3 in DNA: TGTGCCAGCGAAAGGTCAGGGGGAAGGCAGTTCTTC. Amino acids: CASERSGGRQFF.

This clonotype was observed a handful of times. The CDR3 DNA follows: TGTGCCAGCAGCCCCACCTACAGACAGCCCTACGAGCAGTACTTC. It yields the protein CASSPTYRQPYEQYF. The rearrangement links TRBV12-3 or TRBV12-4 to TRBJ2-7; D possibly corresponds to TRBD1 (5 bases). V lost 6 bases and J 2 bases, leaving 17 bases between the germline ends. There are 15 residues in the CDR3.